Shown below are 22 T cell receptor beta chains from a single sample sequenced in a study of blood T cell repertoires in COVID-19. The protocol was immunoSEQ multiplex PCR, while the TCRdb copy is restricted to in-frame clones and leaves out a portion. Among approximately 97,000 clones listed, 86% were seen once. The specimen was peripheral blood. All receptors derive from an elderly woman with acute or convalescent COVID-19.

Comments on this clone: The DNA is left out, because the CDR3 cannot be placed on it with certainty; the CDR3 is given as TCRdb lists it. This chain links TRBV7-3 with TRBJ2-6; TRBD2, the table's D call, was not compared with the DNA. Per the germline V gene, CDR1 is SGHTA and CDR2 is FQGTGA. 15 amino acids form the CDR3, both terminal residues included. The CDR3 protein is CASSSGRAGANVLTF.

This sequence joins TRBV11-3 and TRBJ1-2, with D unclear. There are 13 residues in the CDR3. Trimming removed 6 bases from V and 0 bases from J, with 8 bases in between. The germline V gene has CDR1 SGHNT and CDR2 YENEEA. CDR3 bases: TGTGCCAGCAGTCCAAAGCCTAACTATGGCTACACCTTC. The encoded protein is CASSPKPNYGYTF.

V and J are TRBV28 and TRBJ2-3, with D maybe TRBD1 (5 bases). Germline CDR1 is MDHEN and CDR2 is SYDVKM. The CDR3 runs 15 residues. V was clipped by 2 bases and J by 0 bases, with 9 bases between them. This CDR3 is CASSLTGTSTDTQYF. CDR3 nucleotide sequence: TGTGCCAGCAGTTTAACAGGTACTAGCACAGATACGCAGTATTTT.

V gene TRBV4-2 combines with J gene TRBJ2-1; 11 nucleotides line up with TRBD2. Germline CDR1 reads LGHNA; CDR2 reads YNFKEQ. This CDR3 spans 21 amino acids. V was clipped by 0 bases and J by 0 bases; unmatched bases: 13. The CDR3 here is CASSQDRGASGGLSSYNEQFF. CDR3 coding DNA: TGTGCCAGCAGCCAAGATCGCGGGGCTAGCGGGGGGCTCAGCTCCTACAATGAGCAGTTCTTC.

The V gene is TRBV19, the J gene TRBJ2-2; tentative D call: TRBD2 (7 bases). The CDR3 runs to 19 residues. Germline CDR1 reads LNHDA; CDR2 reads SQIVND (reference sequence). V lost 8 bases to trimming and J lost 6 bases, with 31 bases between them. CDR3 loop: CASESVRGPFPPSAGELFF. CDR3 bases: TGTGCCAGTGAGTCCGTGCGGGGGCCCTTTCCACCTTCGGCCGGGGAGCTGTTTTTT.

The rearrangement links TRBV7-9 to TRBJ1-2, with D perhaps TRBD1 (5 bases). Trimming left V 3 bases short and J 8 bases short, with 10 bases between. Germline values: CDR1 SEHNR, CDR2 FQNEAQ (reference sequence). The CDR3 has 12 amino acids. In nucleotides, the CDR3 is TGTGCCAGCAGCTTCACGACAGAAGGCTACACCTTC. It codes for CASSFTTEGYTF.

This sequence joins TRBV10-3 and TRBJ2-1, with a tentative D call TRBD1 (6 bases). This CDR3 region has 14 residues. Germline assignment: CDR1 ENHRY and CDR2 SYGVKD. Trimming took 4 bases from V and 4 from J, leaving 11 bases between them. The CDR3 spells CAISGTAEYNEQFF. Written as DNA, the CDR3 is TGTGCCATCAGTGGGACAGCGGAGTACAATGAGCAGTTCTTC.

The chain carries TRBV6-5 and TRBJ2-7; maybe TRBD2 (6 bases). Germline V gives CDR1 MNHEY, CDR2 SVGAGI. V lost 8 bases and J lost 2, with 13 bases in between. There are 13 residues in the CDR3. This chain's CDR3 is CASYGSGAYEQYF. The CDR3 nucleotides read TGTGCCAGCTACGGTAGCGGTGCCTACGAGCAGTACTTC.

This clone was seen more than once but under ten times. This chain uses TRBV7-2 with TRBJ1-2; the match to TRBD1 covers 7 bases. V trimming: 10 bases; J trimming: 9 bases; junction bases outside the gene matches: 14. The germline V gene encodes CDR1 SGHTA and CDR2 FQGNSA. This CDR3 spans 13 amino acids. DNA for the CDR3: TGTGCCACCCCGGCCCCAGGGGGTTTAAGCTACACCTTC. Its translation: CATPAPGGLSYTF.

This chain uses TRBV19 with TRBJ1-5, with 9 bases identical to TRBD1. The trim removed 0 bases at V and 2 bases at J, leaving 2 bases unmatched. This CDR3 spans 16 amino acids. The germline gives CDR1 LNHDA, CDR2 SQIVND (reference sequence). CDR3 sequence (DNA): TGTGCCAGTAGTATAGAGACAGGGGGAGGCAATCAGCCCCAGCATTTT. Amino acid sequence: CASSIETGGGNQPQHF.

This clone was counted once. The chain links TRBV5-4 to TRBJ2-7; 11 bases match TRBD2. Germline V gives CDR1 SGHNT, CDR2 YYREEE (reference sequence). The V gene end was trimmed by 3 bases and the J gene end by 2 bases; junction bases not matched to a gene: 13. The CDR3 spans 18 residues. The CDR3 bases are TGTGCCAGCAGCTCCCCTCTCCCAAATAGCGGGGGGGCCTACGAGCAGTACTTC. This translates into CASSSPLPNSGGAYEQYF.

The chain carries TRBV3-1 (or the pseudogene TRBV3-2) and TRBJ1-3; no clear D gene. CDR3 size: 16 residues. From germline, CDR1 is LGHDT and CDR2 YNNKEL (reference sequence). V gave up 5 bases and J gave up 0 bases, with 14 bases separating them. CDR3 sequence reads: CASSVVGGISGNTIYF. CDR3 DNA: TGTGCCAGCAGCGTTGTCGGAGGTATCTCTGGAAACACCATATATTTT.

This chain uses TRBV10-3 with TRBJ2-1; unclear D gene. Germline assignment: CDR1 ENHRY and CDR2 SYGVKD. The CDR3 loop spans 13 amino acids. V shed 5 bases and J shed 0 bases, with 5 bases lying between them. The CDR3 sequence is CAISPYSYNEQFF. CDR3 in DNA: TGTGCCATCAGTCCCTACTCCTACAATGAGCAGTTCTTC.

The chain couples TRBV6-5 to TRBJ2-5, with a tentative D call TRBD1 (6 bases). From germline, CDR1 is MNHEY and CDR2 SVGAGI. Trimming cost V 6 bases and J 3 bases, with 17 bases left between them. This CDR3 is built from 15 residues. The chain's CDR3 is CASSTRAGQKETQYF. The CDR3 DNA reads TGTGCCAGCAGCACTCGAGCCGGACAGAAAGAGACCCAGTACTTC.

The V gene is TRBV7-4, the J gene TRBJ2-7; D may be TRBD1 (5 bases). Germline-derived CDR1 and CDR2 are SGHVT and SQSDAQ. Trimming removed 5 bases from V and 0 bases from J, with 14 bases in between. The CDR3 spans 15 residues. CDR3 residues: CASSLRQCSSYEQYF. In DNA form, the CDR3 reads TGTGCCAGCAGCCTCCGACAGTGCAGCTCCTACGAGCAGTACTTC.

The chain combines TRBV10-2 with TRBJ2-7; 11 bases match TRBD2. The germline gives CDR1 WSHSY, CDR2 SAAADI. The CDR3 runs to 15 residues. Trimming removed 9 bases from V and 2 bases from J; junction bases left unmatched: 9. Written as DNA, the CDR3 is TGCGCCAGTACCGGGGGGACTAGCGGTACCTACGAGCAGTACTTC. It encodes CASTGGTSGTYEQYF.

V is TRBV3-1 (or the pseudogene TRBV3-2) and J is TRBJ2-1; 7 bases match TRBD2. With V trimmed by 3 bases and J by 4 bases, 6 bases remained unmatched. Germline V gene data show CDR1 as LGHDT and CDR2 as YNNKEL (reference sequence). The CDR3 is 15 residues long. CDR3 residues: CASSHSGELYNEQFF. CDR3 sequence (DNA): TGTGCCAGCAGCCACAGCGGGGAGCTTTACAATGAGCAGTTCTTC.

J is TRBJ2-7 and V is TRBV10-3; 7 nucleotides agree with TRBD2. CDR3 length equals 11 residues. Germline trimming cut 9 bases from V and 3 bases from J; bases unmatched to any gene: 2. Germline loops: CDR1 ENHRY, CDR2 SYGVKD. The CDR3 DNA sequence: TGTGCCATGGGGGGGGGCTACGAGCAGTACTTC. It yields the protein CAMGGGYEQYF.

The chain couples TRBV4-1 to TRBJ2-2, with TRBD2 as a possible D gene (6 bases). The CDR3 runs to 16 residues. Trimming pared 1 base from V and 3 bases from J, leaving 12 bases between. Per the germline V gene, CDR1 is MGHRA and CDR2 is YSYEKL. The CDR3: CASSQAWGDHTGELFF. The CDR3 DNA is TGCGCCAGCAGCCAAGCATGGGGGGACCACACCGGGGAGCTGTTTTTT.

This clone was seen only once. V and J are TRBV6-5 and TRBJ1-3, with unresolved D. Trimming stripped 8 bases from V and 2 bases from J, with 10 bases between. Per the germline V gene, CDR1 is MNHEY and CDR2 is SVGAGI. The CDR3 runs 13 residues. The CDR3, as DNA: TGTGCCAGCCCCGGGGTAACTGGAAACACCATATATTTT. As protein: CASPGVTGNTIYF.

The rearrangement uses TRBV11-2 and TRBJ2-7, with D possibly matching TRBD1 (6 bases). CDR3 length: 13 residues. Between the trimmed V and J ends, which lost 5 bases and 6 bases, there was a span of 14 bases. The germline CDR1 and CDR2 sequences are SGHAT and FQNNGV. The CDR3 protein is CASSRDTPGEQYF. For the CDR3, the DNA is TGTGCCAGCAGCCGGGACACCCCGGGCGAGCAGTACTTC.

The rearrangement joins TRBV2 to TRBJ1-2; TRBD1 might be the D (5 bases). The CDR3 has 13 amino acids. Germline V CDR1 and CDR2: SNHLY, FYNNEI. The germline V and J ends were trimmed by 4 bases and 6 bases, with 12 bases remaining between them. CDR3 DNA: TGTGCCAGCAGTGTAGTCAGGGTGGATGGCTACACCTTC. Translation: CASSVVRVDGYTF.